This is a list of T cell receptor beta chains from one sample in a study of human T cells and chemical hapten exposure. TCRdb reprocessed the RACE reads with MiXCR, giving one entry per CDR3 protein. The top ten clones hold approximately 2.5% of a sample with 190,000 or so distinct CDR3 sequences, more than 20% of them seen once. The starting material was whole blood, obtained in connection with sensitization to the hapten diphenylcyclopropenone (DPC). These TCRs come from a woman aged 40 to 50 with alopecia areata. Some clones in this sample may be carry-over from other donors' samples. Each CDR3 is given with its conserved first and last residue. Each record gives: clone size, V gene, D gene, J gene, CDR3 DNA, CDR3 protein. A D gene is named only where the DNA matches it firmly. Expanded clones get a size class; other rows say once, few or many, or leave the size out.

clone size: few; V gene: TRBV6-5; D gene: NA; J gene: TRBJ2-7; CDR3 DNA: TGTGCCAGCAGTTACTCGTCGCAGGGATATGTTCACGAGCAGTACTTC; CDR3 protein: CASSYSSQGYVHEQYF
clone size: few; V gene: TRBV6-4; D gene: TRBD2; J gene: TRBJ2-1; CDR3 DNA: TGTGCCAGTCGGGGGGACTCCGCTTTTGGTGAGCAGTTCTTC; CDR3 protein: CASRGDSAFGEQFF
clone size: NA; V gene: TRBV11-1; D gene: NA; J gene: TRBJ2-1; CDR3 DNA: TGTGCCAGCAGCGGCCAGGGGAGCTCCTACAATGAGCAGTTCTTC; CDR3 protein: CASSGQGSSYNEQFF
clone size: NA; V gene: TRBV5-4; D gene: NA; J gene: TRBJ2-7; CDR3 DNA: TGTGCCAGCAGCAGCAACCGGCGAACCCGCGAGCAGTACTTC; CDR3 protein: CASSSNRRTREQYF
clone size: NA; V gene: TRBV30; D gene: TRBD2; J gene: TRBJ2-5; CDR3 DNA: TGTGCCTGGAGTGGGGGACTAGCTGGTCGGCAAGAGACCCAGTACTTC; CDR3 protein: CAWSGGLAGRQETQYF
clone size: NA; V gene: TRBV5-5; D gene: NA; J gene: TRBJ1-1; CDR3 DNA: TGTGCCAGCAGCTTGTCGGTCCAGGGGCGTAGCACTGAAGCTTTCTTT; CDR3 protein: CASSLSVQGRSTEAFF
clone size: few; V gene: TRBV19; D gene: TRBD1; J gene: TRBJ2-1; CDR3 DNA: TGTGCCAGCAGACAGGGGGCAGGTGAGCAGTTCTTC; CDR3 protein: CASRQGAGEQFF
clone size: NA; V gene: TRBV20-1; D gene: NA; J gene: TRBJ2-6; CDR3 DNA: TGCAGTGCGGGCTCTGGGGCCAACGTCCTGAATTTC; CDR3 protein: CSAGSGANVLNF
clone size: few; V gene: TRBV29-1; D gene: NA; J gene: TRBJ1-2; CDR3 DNA: TGCAGCGTTGATCCTTCGCAGGCCTACTACACCTTC; CDR3 protein: CSVDPSQAYYTF
clone size: many; V gene: TRBV12-3/TRBV12-4; D gene: NA; J gene: TRBJ2-3; CDR3 DNA: TGTGCCAGCAGTTTACCCTCGGGCCGTACGCAGTATTTT; CDR3 protein: CASSLPSGRTQYF
clone size: NA; V gene: TRBV2; D gene: TRBD1; J gene: TRBJ2-4; CDR3 DNA: TGTGCCAGCAGTGAAGCAGGGGGCCTAGCCAAAAACATTCAGTACTTC; CDR3 protein: CASSEAGGLAKNIQYF
clone size: few; V gene: TRBV6-5; D gene: TRBD1; J gene: TRBJ1-5; CDR3 DNA: TGTGCCAGCAGCCCAACGGGACAGGGTGATCAGCCCCAGCATTTT; CDR3 protein: CASSPTGQGDQPQHF
clone size: few; V gene: TRBV20-1; D gene: TRBD1; J gene: TRBJ2-5; CDR3 DNA: TGCAGCGGATGGACAGGGGGCGAGGAAGAGACCCAGTACTTC; CDR3 protein: CSGWTGGEEETQYF
clone size: NA; V gene: TRBV9; D gene: NA; J gene: TRBJ2-7; CDR3 DNA: TGTGCCAGCAGCGTAGGGCTGGACTACCCCTACGAGCAGTACTTC; CDR3 protein: CASSVGLDYPYEQYF
clone size: NA; V gene: TRBV7-3; D gene: NA; J gene: TRBJ2-1; CDR3 DNA: TGTGCCAGCAGCTCCCTCGGGACCCACAATGAGCAGTTCTTC; CDR3 protein: CASSSLGTHNEQFF
clone size: NA; V gene: TRBV12-2; D gene: NA; J gene: TRBJ1-2; CDR3 DNA: TGTGCAAGTCGCTACAAGCCGGGTTCCTATGGCTACACCTTC; CDR3 protein: CASRYKPGSYGYTF
clone size: NA; V gene: TRBV6-5; D gene: TRBD1; J gene: TRBJ2-7; CDR3 DNA: TGTGCCAGCCAAACTAAGACAGGGACGGGCTACGAGCAGTACTTC; CDR3 protein: CASQTKTGTGYEQYF
clone size: NA; V gene: TRBV14; D gene: TRBD2; J gene: TRBJ2-2; CDR3 DNA: TGTGCCAGCAGCCGAACCGGGACTAGCGGGCCTAACACCGGGGAGCTGTTTTTT; CDR3 protein: CASSRTGTSGPNTGELFF
clone size: few; V gene: TRBV6-2/TRBV6-3; D gene: NA; J gene: TRBJ1-5; CDR3 DNA: TGTGCCAGCAGTTACCACTCCGGGGGAGGCAATCAGCCCCAGCATTTT; CDR3 protein: CASSYHSGGGNQPQHF
clone size: many; V gene: TRBV7-2; D gene: NA; J gene: TRBJ1-1; CDR3 DNA: TGTGCCAGCAGCTCACGAGTTGGGAACACTGAAGCTTTCTTT; CDR3 protein: CASSSRVGNTEAFF
clone size: NA; V gene: TRBV6-5; D gene: TRBD1; J gene: TRBJ2-7; CDR3 DNA: TGTGCCAGCAGTTACTCCGGGACAGGGGACTACTACGAGCAGTACTTC; CDR3 protein: CASSYSGTGDYYEQYF
clone size: NA; V gene: TRBV4-3; D gene: TRBD2; J gene: TRBJ2-7; CDR3 DNA: TGCGCCAGCAGCCAAGTCTTTCTAGCGGGCTACGAGCAGTACTTC; CDR3 protein: CASSQVFLAGYEQYF
clone size: few; V gene: TRBV28; D gene: NA; J gene: TRBJ2-2; CDR3 DNA: TGTGCCAGCAGTTTTGGGGCCGGGGAGCTGTTTTTT; CDR3 protein: CASSFGAGELFF
clone size: NA; V gene: TRBV4-2; D gene: NA; J gene: TRBJ1-6; CDR3 DNA: TGTGCCAGCAGCCAAGATACCAGTCTTAATTCACCCCTCCACTTT; CDR3 protein: CASSQDTSLNSPLHF
clone size: NA; V gene: TRBV20-1; D gene: NA; J gene: TRBJ2-6; CDR3 DNA: TGCAGTGCTAGGGGGACCGGGACCACCAACTCTGGGGCCAACGTCCTGACTTTC; CDR3 protein: CSARGTGTTNSGANVLTF
clone size: once; V gene: TRBV28; D gene: NA; J gene: TRBJ2-7; CDR3 DNA: TGTGCAGTACAGGGATCTGGTGCCGAGCAGTACTTC; CDR3 protein: CAVQGSGAEQYF
clone size: NA; V gene: TRBV7-2; D gene: NA; J gene: TRBJ2-1; CDR3 DNA: TGTGCCAGCAGCTTGGCCTCTCTTCTGCTATCCAATGAGCAGTTCTTC; CDR3 protein: CASSLASLLLSNEQFF
clone size: NA; V gene: TRBV7-9; D gene: TRBD1; J gene: TRBJ2-5; CDR3 DNA: TGTGCCAGCAGCTTAGCACAGGGGGGTGCACTAAAGACCCAGTACTTC; CDR3 protein: CASSLAQGGALKTQYF
clone size: many; V gene: TRBV7-9; D gene: TRBD1; J gene: TRBJ2-1; CDR3 DNA: TGTGCCAGCAGCGCCCAGGCCCTACAGGGGTATGAGCAGTTCTTC; CDR3 protein: CASSAQALQGYEQFF
clone size: NA; V gene: TRBV5-6; D gene: TRBD1; J gene: TRBJ1-5; CDR3 DNA: TGTGCCAGCAGCTTGGGGACAGGAAGGAGCAATCAGCCCCAGCATTTT; CDR3 protein: CASSLGTGRSNQPQHF
clone size: NA; V gene: TRBV6-5; D gene: NA; J gene: TRBJ2-7; CDR3 DNA: TGTGCCAGCAGTTACCGGGGTGGGGTGTACGAGCAGTACTTC; CDR3 protein: CASSYRGGVYEQYF
clone size: few; V gene: TRBV20-1; D gene: TRBD1; J gene: TRBJ2-7; CDR3 DNA: TGCAGTGCCATCCGCCCGGGACAGGGCCACGAGCAGTACTTC; CDR3 protein: CSAIRPGQGHEQYF
clone size: many; V gene: TRBV5-6; D gene: NA; J gene: TRBJ1-2; CDR3 DNA: TGTGCCAGCAGCTTGGGGCCAGACTATGGCTACACCTTC; CDR3 protein: CASSLGPDYGYTF
clone size: NA; V gene: TRBV28; D gene: TRBD1; J gene: TRBJ2-5; CDR3 DNA: TGTGCCAGCAGTCCGCCGGGACAGGGGCCGGCGGGGACCCAGTACTTC; CDR3 protein: CASSPPGQGPAGTQYF
clone size: once; V gene: TRBV20-1; D gene: NA; J gene: TRBJ2-7; CDR3 DNA: TGCAGTGCTAGAGATCCAAGGGCATCTTACGAGCAGTACTTC; CDR3 protein: CSARDPRASYEQYF
clone size: few; V gene: TRBV6-5; D gene: NA; J gene: TRBJ2-3; CDR3 DNA: TGTGCCAGCAGCCGAATACAACAGGCAGATACGCAGTATTTT; CDR3 protein: CASSRIQQADTQYF
clone size: NA; V gene: TRBV10-3; D gene: TRBD1; J gene: TRBJ1-5; CDR3 DNA: TGTGCCATCAGTGAGGCGACAGGGGCTTATCAGCCCCAGCATTTT; CDR3 protein: CAISEATGAYQPQHF
clone size: few; V gene: TRBV28; D gene: NA; J gene: TRBJ2-5; CDR3 DNA: TGTGCCAGCAAAAGCACAGGAGAGACCCAGTACTTC; CDR3 protein: CASKSTGETQYF
clone size: NA; V gene: TRBV4-2; D gene: TRBD1; J gene: TRBJ2-2; CDR3 DNA: TGTGCCAGCAGTCGAAGACAGGGCGACACCGGGGAGCTGTTTTTT; CDR3 protein: CASSRRQGDTGELFF
clone size: many; V gene: TRBV9; D gene: TRBD2; J gene: TRBJ2-7; CDR3 DNA: TGTGCCAGCAGCAGACTAGCGGGAGGTACCTACGAGCAGTACTTC; CDR3 protein: CASSRLAGGTYEQYF
clone size: NA; V gene: TRBV28; D gene: TRBD1; J gene: TRBJ1-5; CDR3 DNA: TGTGCCAGCAGAGGGACAGACCCCGGTTGGCCCCAGCATTTT; CDR3 protein: CASRGTDPGWPQHF
clone size: NA; V gene: TRBV12-3/TRBV12-4; D gene: NA; J gene: TRBJ2-7; CDR3 DNA: TGTGCCAGCAGTCCCCGGGGCCGCCCGACCTACGAGCAGTACTTC; CDR3 protein: CASSPRGRPTYEQYF
clone size: few; V gene: TRBV20-1; D gene: TRBD2; J gene: TRBJ2-1; CDR3 DNA: TGCAGTGCTAGAGATCTTGGACTAGCGATAAATGAGCAGTTCTTC; CDR3 protein: CSARDLGLAINEQFF
clone size: few; V gene: TRBV12-3/TRBV12-4; D gene: NA; J gene: TRBJ2-2; CDR3 DNA: TGTGCCAGCAGTTTCTTCGGGGAGCTGTTTTTT; CDR3 protein: CASSFFGELFF
clone size: NA; V gene: TRBV28; D gene: TRBD1; J gene: TRBJ2-5; CDR3 DNA: TGTGCCAGCAGTTTGGGGACAGGGGGCGAGACCCAGTACTTC; CDR3 protein: CASSLGTGGETQYF
clone size: NA; V gene: TRBV12-3/TRBV12-4; D gene: NA; J gene: TRBJ2-5; CDR3 DNA: TGTGCCAGCAGTTACGCGGGAAAGGAGACCCAGTACTTC; CDR3 protein: CASSYAGKETQYF
clone size: NA; V gene: TRBV5-1; D gene: TRBD2; J gene: TRBJ2-5; CDR3 DNA: TGCGCCAGCAGCTTGGGACTAGCGGGGCCATACCAAGAGACCCAGTACTTC; CDR3 protein: CASSLGLAGPYQETQYF
clone size: NA; V gene: TRBV11-1; D gene: NA; J gene: TRBJ2-5; CDR3 DNA: TGTGCCAGCAGCCAGCGGTTCCAAGAGACCCAGTACTTC; CDR3 protein: CASSQRFQETQYF
clone size: NA; V gene: TRBV6-2/TRBV6-3; D gene: NA; J gene: TRBJ2-7; CDR3 DNA: TGTGCCAGCAGTTACGAGACTCAAGTGCTCTACGAGCAGTACTTC; CDR3 protein: CASSYETQVLYEQYF
clone size: few; V gene: TRBV20-1; D gene: TRBD2; J gene: TRBJ2-3; CDR3 DNA: TGCAGTGCTGTGATAGCGGGGGGCGGACATTTAGATACGCAGTATTTT; CDR3 protein: CSAVIAGGGHLDTQYF
clone size: few; V gene: TRBV20-1; D gene: TRBD2; J gene: TRBJ2-5; CDR3 DNA: TGCAGTGCTCAACGAGGACTAGCGGGAGTAAAGACCCAGTACTTC; CDR3 protein: CSAQRGLAGVKTQYF
clone size: NA; V gene: TRBV6-2/TRBV6-3; D gene: NA; J gene: TRBJ1-5; CDR3 DNA: TGTGCCAGCAGTTATTCGGGGGGCCAGGAGCCCCAGCATTTT; CDR3 protein: CASSYSGGQEPQHF
clone size: NA; V gene: TRBV3-1; D gene: NA; J gene: TRBJ2-7; CDR3 DNA: TGTGCCAGCAGCCAAGCGAGGAGCGGCGAGCAGTACTTC; CDR3 protein: CASSQARSGEQYF
clone size: once; V gene: TRBV28; D gene: TRBD2; J gene: TRBJ2-5; CDR3 DNA: TGTGCCAGCAGTCCCTGGGATAGCGGGGGGCAAGAGACCCAGTACTTC; CDR3 protein: CASSPWDSGGQETQYF
clone size: few; V gene: TRBV23-1; D gene: NA; J gene: TRBJ2-3; CDR3 DNA: TGCGCCAGCAGTCAATCGACGACCAGGAGTACGCAGTATTTT; CDR3 protein: CASSQSTTRSTQYF
clone size: NA; V gene: TRBV10-3; D gene: TRBD1; J gene: TRBJ1-3; CDR3 DNA: TGTGCCATCAGTGGGCGTGAGACAGGGAACACCATATATTTT; CDR3 protein: CAISGRETGNTIYF
clone size: NA; V gene: TRBV29-1; D gene: TRBD2; J gene: TRBJ2-3; CDR3 DNA: TGCAGCGTGGGGAAGGGACTAGCGGCGACAGATACGCAGTATTTT; CDR3 protein: CSVGKGLAATDTQYF
clone size: NA; V gene: TRBV28; D gene: TRBD1; J gene: TRBJ2-7; CDR3 DNA: TGTGCCAGCAGGCGACAGGGTCTGGTCTACGAGCAGTACTTC; CDR3 protein: CASRRQGLVYEQYF
clone size: few; V gene: TRBV7-2; D gene: NA; J gene: TRBJ2-5; CDR3 DNA: TGTGCCAGCAGCTTAAGGCGGGCCCTCCAAGAGACCCAGTACTTC; CDR3 protein: CASSLRRALQETQYF
clone size: NA; V gene: TRBV20-1; D gene: NA; J gene: TRBJ2-7; CDR3 DNA: TGCAGTGCTAGAGGACTAGACTACGAGCAGTACTTC; CDR3 protein: CSARGLDYEQYF